This TCR beta chain came from a study of human T cells and chemical hapten exposure. The CDR3 has 11 residues. CDR1 is MDHEN, CDR2 SYDVKM, per germline. The V end lost 0 bases, the J end lost 5 bases, and 2 bases lay between the germline ends. As to time point: patch test 1, 2 weeks after DPC sensitization. Treatment defined: therapeutic diphenylcyclopropenone sensitization with weekly scalp DPC. RNA extraction used unfractionated whole blood as the source of total RNA. Details on this clonotype: A far larger clone is off by one base, so a read error is likely.

The library tagged individual cDNA molecules with unique molecular identifiers. TCRdb used MiXCR to reprocess the RACE reads, holding one entry per CDR3 protein. The profile shows approximately 90,000 distinct CDR3 sequences, around 11% of them singletons. The chain links TRBV28 to TRBJ2-7; D is unresolved. The receptor's source is a woman in her forties with alopecia areata. Some clones in this sample may be carry-over from other donors' samples. Specimen: whole blood, collected in connection with sensitization to the hapten diphenylcyclopropenone (DPC). The CDR3 here is CASSLWDEQYF. Here the CDR3 DNA reads TGTGCCAGCAGTTTATGGGACGAGCAGTACTTC.